This entry describes one T cell receptor beta chain. Its matching antigen is unknown. This sample is part of a study of cytomegalovirus exposure and HLA in healthy donors. Study conclusions and caveats: Sequencing likely generated an artifact that appeared as a cluster of highly shared sequence variants. Some public TCRs appeared in many individuals, while most sequences were rare. Some TCR beta chains (around 160 of them) were listed as cytomegalovirus-associated.

Primers: 60 Vbeta forward and 13 Jbeta reverse. The data were produced by immunoSEQ multiplex PCR, yet TCRdb's version contains in-frame clones alone and is incomplete. The table lists some 130,000 clones, around 79% of them singletons. Sequencing used PBMCs. This TCR derives from a woman in her 40s in good health and CMV-seronegative.

DNA for the CDR3: TGTGCCAGTAGGTTGATACGGGACACGGGCGACTATGGCTACACCTTC. This translates into CASRLIRDTGDYGYTF. The V call is TRBV19, the J call TRBJ1-2; D may be TRBD1 (6 bases). CDR1 LNHDA and CDR2 SQIVND come from the germline V gene (reference sequence). V lost 6 bases, J lost 3 bases, and 20 bases lay in between. This CDR3 is built from 16 residues.